One sample yielded the 32 T cell receptor beta chains listed below, sequenced in a study of blood T cell repertoires in COVID-19. The repertoire was sequenced with immunoSEQ multiplex PCR; TCRdb's copy has only in-frame clones and lacks some. The sample holds fewer than 80,000 clones, about nine tenths seen once. Material for sequencing was peripheral blood. These receptors all come from a woman aged 50 to 65 with active or convalescent COVID-19.

The chain recombines TRBV4-1 with TRBJ2-3, with D possibly being TRBD2 (6 bases). CDR3 size: 16 residues. Trimming shortened V by 0 bases and J by 1 base, and 11 bases separated the two germline ends. Germline assignment: CDR1 MGHRA and CDR2 YSYEKL. CDR3 amino acids: CASSQDRRVGTDTQYF. CDR3 sequence (DNA): TGCGCCAGCAGCCAAGATAGGAGGGTCGGCACAGATACGCAGTATTTT.

The chain carries TRBV16 and TRBJ2-5; 9 nucleotides line up with TRBD2. The trim removed 3 bases at V and 2 bases at J, leaving 4 bases unmatched. CDR3 length: 15 amino acids. Germline V gene data show CDR1 as KGHSY and CDR2 as FQNENV. The CDR3 loop reads CASSQPGLAQETQYF. CDR3 DNA: TGTGCCAGCAGCCAGCCGGGACTAGCACAAGAGACCCAGTACTTC.

This chain uses TRBV5-4 with TRBJ2-7, with D maybe TRBD1 (5 bases). CDR3 size: 13 residues. Germline V lookup: CDR1 SGHNT, CDR2 YYREEE (reference sequence). V lost 3 bases and J 3 bases, leaving 10 bases between the germline ends. The DNA of the CDR3 is TGTGCCAGCAGCTATGACAGACTCTACGAGCAGTACTTC. Translation: CASSYDRLYEQYF.

The chain couples TRBV18 to TRBJ2-3, with a possible D match to TRBD2 (6 bases). CDR1 is KGHSH, CDR2 LQKENI, per germline. V dropped 9 bases and J dropped 1 base, with 11 bases sitting between them. The CDR3 loop spans 13 amino acids. Here the CDR3 DNA reads TGTGCCAGTCGGGAGTGGGGCACAGATACGCAGTATTTT. This sequence encodes CASREWGTDTQYF.

This clone was observed a single time. The V call is TRBV5-6, the J call TRBJ2-7; 7 bases align to TRBD1. Germline-derived CDR1 and CDR2 are SGHDT and YYEEEE. There are 15 residues in the CDR3. V was clipped by 3 bases and J by 1 base; unmatched bases: 7. CDR3 protein: CASSSFGDSSYEQYF. Here the CDR3 DNA reads TGTGCCAGCAGCTCGTTCGGGGACAGTTCCTACGAGCAGTACTTC.

The CDR3 loop is CASSRLVKSSDEQYF. The CDR3 coding sequence is TGTGCCAGCAGCCGACTGGTAAAATCTTCGGACGAGCAGTACTTC. This chain joins TRBV7-6 and TRBJ2-7, with D unresolved. The germline CDR1 and CDR2 sequences are SGHVS and FNYEAQ. The CDR3 spans 15 residues. Trimming removed 5 bases from V and 5 bases from J, with 19 bases in between. Full variable domain (remainder filled in from reference TRBV7-6 and TRBJ2-7): GAGVSQSPRYKVTKRGQDVALRCDPISGHVSLYWYRQALGQGPEFLTYFNYEAQQDKSGLPNDRFSAERPEGSISTLTIQRTEQRDSAMYRCASSRLVKSSDEQYFGPGTRLTVT.

This clone was observed a handful of times. The chain combines TRBV6-4 with TRBJ2-1; D is possibly TRBD2 (5 bases). CDR1 and CDR2 from the germline V gene are MRHNA and SNTAGT. V was clipped by 5 bases and J by 0 bases, with 11 bases between them. The CDR3 is made up of 15 amino acids. This CDR3 is CASSPSSSSYNEQFF. The CDR3 bases are TGTGCCAGCAGTCCTAGCAGTAGCTCCTACAATGAGCAGTTCTTC.

The chain recombines TRBV6-2 or TRBV6-3 with TRBJ2-3; D is ambiguous. The CDR3 is made up of 16 amino acids. The V gene lost 4 bases and the J gene lost 3 bases, with 17 bases spanning the gap. Germline V gene data show CDR1 as MNHEY and CDR2 as SVGEGT. The CDR3 protein is CASSSLASAMTDTQYF. The CDR3 DNA sequence: TGTGCCAGCAGTTCCCTTGCGTCAGCGATGACAGATACGCAGTATTTT.

The sample holds one count of this clone. The chain uses TRBV11-2 and TRBJ1-3; D is unclear. The V and J ends lost 6 bases and 4 bases respectively, with 13 bases between them. This CDR3 spans 14 amino acids. In germline, CDR1 is SGHAT, CDR2 FQNNGV. In DNA, the CDR3 is TGTGCCAGCAGAGGAGGGTTTAAAGGAAACACCATATATTTT. It yields the protein CASRGGFKGNTIYF.

This chain links TRBV7-2 with TRBJ2-7; D may be TRBD2 (5 bases). There are 17 residues in the CDR3. Germline CDR1 is SGHTA and CDR2 is FQGNSA. V was clipped by 0 bases and J by 3 bases, with 18 bases between them. This CDR3 reads CASSLAVSSAEGYEQYF. In nucleotides, the CDR3 is TGTGCCAGCAGCTTAGCAGTTTCCAGCGCCGAGGGCTACGAGCAGTACTTC.

The chain has TRBV19 and TRBJ1-2; D is undetermined. The CDR3 contains 14 residues. Per germline, CDR1 LNHDA and CDR2 SQIVND (reference sequence). V gave up 5 bases and J gave up 4 bases, with 14 bases separating them. CDR3 bases: TGTGCCAGTAGTCAGGCCCGGTTGTTCTATGGCTACACCTTC. Protein sequence: CASSQARLFYGYTF.

The chain has TRBV6-6 and TRBJ1-5, with D hard to call. The CDR3 sequence is 15 residues long. The V gene lost 5 bases and the J gene lost 5 bases, with 16 bases spanning the gap. CDR1 MNHNY and CDR2 SVGAGI come from the germline V gene (reference sequence). The DNA for the CDR3 is TGTGCCAGCAGTGGCGGACTCGGGAGGGATCAGCCCCAGCATTTT. Its protein product is CASSGGLGRDQPQHF.

Judged by abundance, this clone is medium-sized. The rearrangement joins TRBV6-1 to TRBJ2-2; D might be TRBD1 (7 bases). CDR1 and CDR2 (germline): MNHNS, SASEGT. Trimming left V 3 bases short and J 7 bases short, with 15 bases between. The CDR3 contains 15 residues. This chain's CDR3 is CASSEEAGGGGELFF. The CDR3 nucleotides read TGTGCCAGCAGTGAGGAGGCAGGGGGAGGCGGGGAGCTGTTTTTT.

In this sample, this clone turned up once. V is TRBV30 and J is TRBJ1-3, with D unclear. The CDR3 has 12 amino acids. Germline-derived CDR1 and CDR2 are GTSNPN and SVGIG (reference sequence). The ends were cut back, 7 bases at V and 1 base at J, with 8 bases in the middle. CDR3 nucleotides: TGTGCCTCGGGAGCTTCTGGAAACACCATATATTTT. Its protein is CASGASGNTIYF.

V is TRBV9 and J is TRBJ2-5; TRBD2 is a possible D gene (5 bases). V was trimmed by 3 bases and J by 9 bases, leaving 9 bases between them. The CDR3 has 11 amino acids. Germline V gene sequence: CDR1 SGDLS, CDR2 YYNGEE. The DNA for the CDR3 is TGTGCCAGCAGCGCCACCGGGGCCCAGTACTTC. Amino acid sequence: CASSATGAQYF.

This rearrangement joins TRBV29-1 to TRBJ2-1; 7 nucleotides match TRBD2. The CDR3 is 13 amino acids. Germline CDR1 is SQVTM and CDR2 is ANQGSEA. With 4 bases clipped from V and 7 bases from J, the junction kept 7 bases outside the gene matches. The CDR3 DNA reads as TGCAGCGTTGTTCCCCTACTAGCGAATGAGCAGTTCTTC. This codes for CSVVPLLANEQFF.

The chain couples TRBV2 to TRBJ2-7; 8 bases map to TRBD1. The CDR3 is 15 amino acids. The ends lost 6 bases at V and 0 bases at J; junction bases unmatched: 7. Germline CDR1 SNHLY, CDR2 FYNNEI. CDR3 sequence reads: CASRADRDSSYEQYF. CDR3 in DNA: TGTGCCAGCAGAGCGGACAGGGACAGCTCCTACGAGCAGTACTTC.

The chain recombines TRBV18 with TRBJ2-1; TRBD2 matches at 7 bases. V lost 0 bases to trimming and J lost 2 bases; unmatched junction nucleotides: 4. CDR1 and CDR2 from the germline V gene are KGHSH and LQKENI. The CDR3 has 16 amino acids. The CDR3 DNA is TGTGCCAGCTCACCACCGAGTCTAGCGGCCTACAATGAGCAGTTCTTC. Encoded protein: CASSPPSLAAYNEQFF.

This clone was seen only once. The rearrangement links TRBV10-1 to TRBJ1-3; 9 bases map to TRBD1. Trimming removed 6 bases from V and 2 bases from J; junction bases left unmatched: 2. CDR3 size: 14 residues. Germline V CDR1 and CDR2: WNHNN, SYGVQD (reference sequence). CDR3 sequence: CASSRDRAGNTIYF. The CDR3, as DNA: TGCGCCAGCAGCCGGGACAGGGCTGGAAACACCATATATTTT.

The rearrangement links TRBV7-3 to TRBJ1-1; TRBD1 aligns across 7 bases. The germline gives CDR1 SGHTA, CDR2 FQGTGA. This CDR3 comprises 14 residues. Trimming at V came to 2 bases and at J to 2 bases, leaving 2 bases not matched to a gene. The CDR3 DNA reads TGTGCCAGCAGCTTACGACAGGGAAACACTGAAGCTTTCTTT. As protein: CASSLRQGNTEAFF.

The chain employs TRBV19 and TRBJ2-1; D is unresolved. Germline V gene lookup returns CDR1 LNHDA and CDR2 SQIVND (reference sequence). This CDR3 has 13 amino acids. The V end was cut by 3 bases, the J end by 6 bases, with 9 bases between. CDR3 in amino acids: CASSMRSSNEQFF. CDR3 bases: TGTGCCAGTAGTATGAGGAGCAGCAATGAGCAGTTCTTC.

The chain joins TRBV19 to TRBJ2-4; D gene uncertain. CDR3 length: 15 residues. Germline V gene sequence: CDR1 LNHDA, CDR2 SQIVND (reference sequence). V was clipped by 5 bases and J by 7 bases, with 18 bases between them. As DNA, the CDR3 is TGTGCCAGTAGTGCCCTATCCTCTAGTCTGAACATTCAGTACTTC. Translating gives CASSALSSSLNIQYF.

The V gene is TRBV27, the J gene TRBJ2-7; D unresolved. The CDR3 consists of 13 residues. Germline CDR1 is MNHEY and CDR2 is SMNVEV (reference sequence). V was trimmed by 5 bases and J by 1 base, leaving 9 bases between them. DNA for the CDR3: TGTGCCAGCAGTCGTCTAGGATCCTACGAGCAGTACTTC. Its translation: CASSRLGSYEQYF.

V gene TRBV11-3 combines with J gene TRBJ2-2; TRBD2 matches 10 bases. In germline, CDR1 is SGHNT, CDR2 YENEEA. V was clipped by 1 base and J by 4 bases; unmatched bases: 0. The CDR3 is 15 residues long. The CDR3 loop reads CASSLGLAGTGELFF. CDR3 DNA: TGTGCCAGCAGCTTAGGACTAGCGGGCACCGGGGAGCTGTTTTTT.

V and J are TRBV11-2 and TRBJ2-1; 7 bases match TRBD2. V lost 5 bases and J lost 8; bases outside the gene matches: 12. The CDR3 extends over 15 amino acids. CDR1 SGHAT and CDR2 FQNNGV come from the germline V gene. In DNA, the CDR3 is TGTGCCAGCAGCATTCGGACTAGTGGTTTCGATGAGCAGTTCTTC. It encodes CASSIRTSGFDEQFF.

This sequence joins TRBV4-2 and TRBJ2-3, with 7 bases lining up with TRBD2. Germline V gene sequence: CDR1 LGHNA, CDR2 YNFKEQ. V was pared by 0 bases and J by 0 bases, with 6 bases of the junction left unmatched. CDR3 length equals 17 residues. The CDR3 DNA follows: TGTGCCAGCAGCCAAGATCCGGGCGGGAGTAGCACAGATACGCAGTATTTT. Amino acids: CASSQDPGGSSTDTQYF.

The chain couples TRBV10-2 to TRBJ1-5, with a possible D match to TRBD1 (5 bases). The germline gives CDR1 WSHSY, CDR2 SAAADI. The CDR3 loop spans 13 amino acids. Trimming pared 3 bases from V and 5 bases from J, leaving 8 bases between. In nucleotides, the CDR3 is TGCGCCAGCAGTGAAGGGGATTATCAGCCCCAGCATTTT. Its protein is CASSEGDYQPQHF.

Written as DNA, the CDR3 is TGTGCCAGCAGTTTTCTAGTCTCGTTTGGAGGTGAAAAACTGTTTTTT. This sequence encodes CASSFLVSFGGEKLFF. The V and J genes are TRBV7-9 and TRBJ1-4; D gene unclear. CDR1 SEHNR and CDR2 FQNEAQ come from the germline V gene (reference sequence). Trimming left V 6 bases short and J 7 bases short, with 21 bases between. The CDR3 length is 16 residues.

The rearrangement links TRBV29-1 to TRBJ2-5; either TRBD1 or TRBD2 may supply D (6 bases each). There are 13 residues in the CDR3. V dropped 7 bases and J dropped 1 base, with 13 bases sitting between them. The germline CDR1 and CDR2 sequences are SQVTM and ANQGSEA. This chain's CDR3 is CSAGGTRQETQYF. The CDR3 DNA follows: TGCAGCGCCGGCGGGACACGCCAAGAGACCCAGTACTTC.

The chain uses TRBV19 and TRBJ2-1; 11 positions match TRBD2. Looked up from germline, CDR1 is LNHDA and CDR2 is SQIVND (reference sequence). V gave up 6 bases and J gave up 0 bases; unmatched junction bases: 10. The CDR3 has 18 amino acids. CDR3 in DNA: TGTGCCAGTAGCCCTGGACTAGCGGGCGGGAGCTCCTACAATGAGCAGTTCTTC. It is translated as CASSPGLAGGSSYNEQFF.

CDR3 bases: TGTGCCAGCAGTGGAGGCAATGAGCAGTTCTTC. Its translation is CASSGGNEQFF. V and J are TRBV2 and TRBJ2-1, with D unresolved. Trimming took 4 bases from V and 6 from J, leaving 4 bases between them. CDR1 and CDR2 from the germline V gene are SNHLY and FYNNEI. The CDR3 loop spans 11 amino acids. The complete variable domain, with remaining parts taken from reference TRBV2 and TRBJ2-1, reads EPEVTQTPSHQVTQMGQEVILRCVPISNHLYFYWYRQILGQKVEFLVSFYNNEISEKSEIFDDQFSVERPDGSNFTLKIRSTKLEDSAMYFCASSGGNEQFFGPGTRLTVL.

The chain joins TRBV10-2 to TRBJ2-1; the match to TRBD1 covers 7 bases. The CDR3 is made up of 18 amino acids. Per germline, CDR1 WSHSY and CDR2 SAAADI. J was trimmed by 3 bases and V by 8 bases; bases with no gene match: 19. In DNA, the CDR3 is TGCGCCAGCTCGCCTACCCTCGACAGGGTATCTTTCTACAATGAGCAGTTCTTC. Its protein is CASSPTLDRVSFYNEQFF.